This TCR beta chain was profiled in a study of shared clonotypes between healthy human individuals. Here immunoSEQ multiplex PCR was the method, and the copy in TCRdb shows in-frame clones only, minus some. The data show 2 million or so clones, with over 85% seen just once and more than 0.95% held by the top ten. V was clipped by 11 bases and J by 3 bases, with 16 bases between them. This CDR3 has 14 residues. CDR1 and CDR2 (germline): MDHEN, SYDVKM. CD45RO-negative, CCR7-positively selected cells formed the naive CD8 fraction, excluding terminally differentiated effector memory CD45RA+ cells. The chain carries TRBV28 and TRBJ2-2, with D perhaps TRBD2 (6 bases). This TCR was sampled from a man younger than 35 in good health. The material sequenced was naive CD8+ T cells sorted from blood. CDR3 in DNA: TGTGCCGCCCGAGACGGGAGCGACACCGGGGAGCTGTTTTTT. This sequence encodes CAARDGSDTGELFF. Together with reference TRBV28 and TRBJ2-2, the CDR3 gives the full variable domain: DVKVTQSSRYLVKRTGEKVFLECVQDMDHENMFWYRQDPGLGLRLIYFSYDVKMKEKGDIPEGYSVSREKKERFSLILESASTNQTSMYLCAARDGSDTGELFFGEGSRLTVL.